These 30 T cell receptor beta chains share one sample of origin, sequenced in a study of shared clonotypes between healthy human individuals. Only in-frame clones appear in the TCRdb table, and some are missing; sequencing was by immunoSEQ multiplex PCR. Found here are about 2 million clones, just under 95% of them singletons; the top ten hold roughly 1%. Positively selected for CCR7, the CD45RO-negative cells used as naive CD8 cells excluded terminally differentiated effector memory CD45RA+ cells. Sequences were obtained from naive CD8+ T cells sorted from blood. These receptors originate from a man between 18 and 29 years old in good health.

The chain's CDR3 is CASSPRGTGYEQYF. The CDR3 DNA reads TGCGCCAGCAGCCCCCGGGGGACAGGGTACGAGCAGTACTTC. The V and J genes are TRBV4-1 and TRBJ2-7; 9 positions match TRBD1. The V gene's germline CDR1 is MGHRA and CDR2 YSYEKL. This CDR3 is built from 14 residues. The junction had 5 bases not matched to a gene; V was cut back by 4 bases and J by 4 bases.

Concerning this clone: Other DNA sequences of this sample code for an identical CDR3. The chain couples TRBV7-9 to TRBJ2-3; D remains ambiguous. The CDR3 has 12 amino acids. The germline V gene encodes CDR1 SEHNR and CDR2 FQNEAQ (reference sequence). V lost 1 base and J lost 6, with 5 bases in between. The CDR3 DNA follows: TGTGCCAGCAGCTTAGTGGCGGATACGCAGTATTTT. It codes for CASSLVADTQYF.

The rearrangement links TRBV9 to TRBJ2-5, with 9 bases matching TRBD2. The CDR3 runs to 15 residues. Germline values: CDR1 SGDLS, CDR2 YYNGEE. V gave up 0 bases and J gave up 2 bases; unmatched junction bases: 2. The CDR3 spells CASSVVAGVQETQYF. The CDR3 region has the DNA TGTGCCAGCAGCGTAGTAGCGGGGGTACAAGAGACCCAGTACTTC.

The chain combines TRBV7-9 with TRBJ2-2, with unresolved D. The CDR3 runs 13 residues. V was clipped by 1 base and J by 6 bases, with 6 bases between them. Per the germline V gene, CDR1 is SEHNR and CDR2 is FQNEAQ (reference sequence). CDR3: CASSLVESGELFF. In DNA form, the CDR3 reads TGTGCCAGCAGCTTAGTTGAGTCCGGGGAGCTGTTTTTT.

The rearrangement links TRBV18 to TRBJ2-7, with D possibly being TRBD2 (6 bases). The germline V gene encodes CDR1 KGHSH and CDR2 LQKENI. This CDR3 has 13 amino acids. The ends were cut back, 3 bases at V and 7 bases at J, with 13 bases in the middle. CDR3 coding DNA: TGTGCCAGCTCACCGTCCACTAGCTATGAGCAGTACTTC. This translates into CASSPSTSYEQYF.

The chain uses TRBV7-8 and TRBJ2-5; maybe TRBD1 (5 bases). CDR1 is SGHVS, CDR2 FQNEAQ, per germline. This CDR3 has 14 residues. V lost 2 bases and J lost 5, with 12 bases in between. The CDR3 loop is CASSLSTGWETQYF. CDR3 in DNA: TGTGCCAGCAGCTTATCTACAGGTTGGGAGACCCAGTACTTC.

The rearrangement links TRBV13 to TRBJ2-5; no definite D call. The CDR3 sequence is 14 residues long. The germline V gene encodes CDR1 PRHDT and CDR2 FYEKMQ (reference sequence). V was clipped by 5 bases and J by 0 bases, with 10 bases between them. CDR3 bases: TGTGCCAGCAGCCCCCGACGGCACCAAGAGACCCAGTACTTC. It specifies CASSPRRHQETQYF.

The chain has TRBV6-5 and TRBJ1-2, with 8 nucleotides matching TRBD1. With 8 bases clipped from V and 0 bases from J, the junction kept 8 bases outside the gene matches. The CDR3 spans 15 residues. Germline loops: CDR1 MNHEY, CDR2 SVGAGI. The DNA of the CDR3 is TGTGCCAGCTACGGGACAGGCCGAACTAACTATGGCTACACCTTC. Residues: CASYGTGRTNYGYTF.

A word on this clone: The same CDR3 arises from other DNA sequences in this sample as well. This chain uses TRBV7-9 with TRBJ2-7, with 7 bases aligning to TRBD1. Germline loops: CDR1 SEHNR, CDR2 FQNEAQ (reference sequence). The CDR3 runs 13 residues. V lost 5 bases to trimming and J lost 2 bases; unmatched junction nucleotides: 3. DNA of the CDR3: TGTGCCAGCAGCCAGACAGGGACCTACGAGCAGTACTTC. It is translated as CASSQTGTYEQYF.

As to this clone: Other DNA sequences from this sample encode an identical CDR3 as well. The chain couples TRBV5-1 to TRBJ2-7, with D possibly being TRBD1 or TRBD2 (5 bases each). This CDR3 contains 14 residues. Germline CDR1 SGHRS, CDR2 YFSETQ. Trimming removed 4 bases from V and 2 bases from J, with 13 bases in between. The CDR3 coding sequence is TGCGCCAGCAGCCCCGGGGCAGGCGCCTACGAGCAGTACTTC. Encoded protein: CASSPGAGAYEQYF.

The count of this clone is one. CDR3: CASSQDSDRSYEQYF. The CDR3 coding sequence is TGCGCCAGCAGCCAAGACTCCGACAGGTCCTACGAGCAGTACTTC. This chain uses TRBV4-3 with TRBJ2-7; a weak D match, TRBD1 (6 bases). The CDR3 is 15 residues long. Germline CDR1 reads LGHNA; CDR2 reads YSLEER. Trimming stripped 0 bases from V and 1 base from J, with 10 bases between.

The V gene is TRBV5-4, the J gene TRBJ2-1; TRBD2 matches 7 bases. This CDR3 spans 15 amino acids. Germline assignment: CDR1 SGHNT and CDR2 YYREEE (reference sequence). V was pared by 1 base and J by 7 bases, with 8 bases of the junction left unmatched. This CDR3 reads CASSLIWTSMNEQFF. CDR3 DNA: TGTGCCAGCAGCTTGATCTGGACTAGTATGAATGAGCAGTTCTTC.

V gene TRBV28 combines with J gene TRBJ2-7, with 7 bases lining up with TRBD1. The CDR3 covers 15 residues. Trimming removed 2 bases from V and 0 bases from J; junction bases left unmatched: 4. The germline gives CDR1 MDHEN, CDR2 SYDVKM. CDR3 residues: CASSLTGEGSYEQYF. DNA for the CDR3: TGTGCCAGCAGTTTAACAGGGGAAGGCTCCTACGAGCAGTACTTC.

The chain employs TRBV7-9 and TRBJ1-2; no clear D. From germline, CDR1 is SEHNR and CDR2 FQNEAQ (reference sequence). V was shortened by 0 bases and J by 1 base, with 18 bases between the two germline ends. The CDR3 spans 18 residues. The CDR3 DNA is TGTGCCAGCAGCTTAGCCGCGCAGACCTGGCTCTATAACTATGGCTACACCTTC. The encoded protein is CASSLAAQTWLYNYGYTF.

This clone was counted a single time. The rearrangement uses TRBV7-9 and TRBJ1-3; TRBD1 matches at 8 bases. The CDR3 is 14 residues long. Germline lookup yields CDR1 SEHNR and CDR2 FQNEAQ (reference sequence). Trimming removed 4 bases from V and 2 bases from J; junction bases left unmatched: 1. Here the CDR3 reads CASSSGQAGNTIYF. CDR3 in DNA: TGTGCCAGCAGCTCGGGACAGGCTGGAAACACCATATATTTT.

A word on this clone: The same CDR3 can be traced to other DNA sequences in this sample. The genes are TRBV9 and TRBJ1-6, with D possibly matching TRBD1 (6 bases). Per germline, CDR1 SGDLS and CDR2 YYNGEE. V shed 0 bases and J shed 0 bases, with 10 bases lying between them. This CDR3 has 17 amino acids. DNA for the CDR3: TGTGCCAGCAGCGTAGAGGGGGGTAGCTCCTATAATTCACCCCTCCACTTT. Its protein product is CASSVEGGSSYNSPLHF.

The rearrangement uses TRBV6-5 and TRBJ1-4; D may be TRBD1 (5 bases). This CDR3 is 14 amino acids long. Germline V gene data show CDR1 as MNHEY and CDR2 as SVGAGI. Deletions cut 6 bases from V and 3 bases from J, with 11 bases between. The CDR3 sequence: CASSPPGPNEKLFF. The CDR3 bases are TGTGCCAGCAGCCCCCCGGGACCTAATGAAAAACTGTTTTTT.

CDR3 in DNA: TGCGCCAGCAGCCAAGATCGGCACAGTTCCTACGAGCAGTACTTC. Amino acids: CASSQDRHSSYEQYF. This sequence joins TRBV4-3 and TRBJ2-7; D not certain. V was clipped by 0 bases and J by 1 base, with 10 bases between them. Germline CDR1 LGHNA, CDR2 YSLEER. This CDR3 has 15 amino acids.

Concerning this clone itself: Compared with germline, one end of the junction differs, possibly owing to a read error. The CDR3 is CATSESRVGGSYNEQFF. The CDR3 DNA reads TGTGCCACCAGTGAGTCTCGGGTGGGAGGCTCCTACAATGAGCAGTTCTTC. The chain uses TRBV10-3 and TRBJ2-1, with a weak D call TRBD2 (6 bases). CDR1 and CDR2 from the germline V gene are ENHRY and SYGVKD. CDR3 length: 17 residues.

The rearrangement uses TRBV7-9 and TRBJ1-2, with a weak D call TRBD1 (6 bases). The CDR3 spans 16 residues. Trimming left V 1 base short and J 3 bases short, with 15 bases between. Germline V gene sequence: CDR1 SEHNR, CDR2 FQNEAQ (reference sequence). The DNA of the CDR3 is TGTGCCAGCAGCTTAGGGGAGGCAGGGGCGGACTATGGCTACACCTTC. This codes for CASSLGEAGADYGYTF. The variable domain in full, completed from reference TRBV7-9 and TRBJ1-2, reads DTGVSQNPRHKITKRGQNVTFRCDPISEHNRLYWYRQTLGQGPEFLTYFQNEAQLEKSRLLSDRFSAERPKGSFSTLEIQRTEQGDSAMYLCASSLGEAGADYGYTFGSGTRLTVV.

The V and J genes are TRBV28 and TRBJ1-2, with 7 positions matching TRBD1. CDR3 length: 15 residues. V lost 7 bases and J lost 7; bases outside the gene matches: 15. Germline V gives CDR1 MDHEN, CDR2 SYDVKM. The CDR3: CASTSYASAGGGYTF. The CDR3 coding sequence is TGTGCCAGCACCAGTTATGCGTCGGCAGGGGGTGGCTACACCTTC.

This clone showed up just once. The CDR3 DNA follows: TGTGCCAGCAGCGCTGAAATGGGAGGCACAGATACGCAGTATTTT. Translated: CASSAEMGGTDTQYF. The chain is built from TRBV7-9 and TRBJ2-3, with D possibly matching TRBD2 (5 bases). This CDR3 spans 15 amino acids. CDR1 is SEHNR, CDR2 FQNEAQ, per germline (reference sequence). Deletions cut 5 bases from V and 1 base from J, with 13 bases between.

Worth noting for this clone: Other DNA sequences in this specimen translate into the identical CDR3. The CDR3 region is CASSPTGNYGYTF. CDR3 DNA: TGTGCCAGCAGCCCGACAGGGAACTATGGCTACACCTTC. This chain joins TRBV11-2 and TRBJ1-2; TRBD1 matches 7 bases. CDR1 SGHAT and CDR2 FQNNGV come from the germline V gene. V lost 5 bases, J lost 2 bases, and 2 bases stayed unmatched. The CDR3 has 13 residues.

For this clone: Distinct nucleotide sequences in the sample also encode this CDR3. This rearrangement joins TRBV7-9 to TRBJ1-2, with D unclear. V shed 1 base and J shed 3 bases, with 3 bases lying between them. The V gene's germline CDR1 is SEHNR and CDR2 FQNEAQ (reference sequence). The length of the CDR3 is 12 residues. The CDR3 is CASSLDYYGYTF. In DNA, the CDR3 is TGTGCCAGCAGCTTAGACTACTATGGCTACACCTTC.

The chain joins TRBV7-9 to TRBJ1-6, with unresolved D. Germline CDR1 reads SEHNR; CDR2 reads FQNEAQ (reference sequence). The CDR3 spans 15 residues. V was cut by 4 bases and J by 9 bases, with 16 bases left in between. The CDR3 DNA reads as TGTGCCAGCAGCTCCTCCGTGACAAGTGGTTCACCCCTCCACTTT. This translates into CASSSSVTSGSPLHF.

The chain couples TRBV27 to TRBJ2-7; maybe TRBD1 (5 bases). This CDR3 comprises 14 residues. From germline, CDR1 is MNHEY and CDR2 SMNVEV (reference sequence). The V gene lost 4 bases and the J gene lost 4 bases, with 14 bases spanning the gap. CDR3 amino acids: CASSSGPQGYEQYF. For the CDR3, the DNA is TGTGCCAGCAGTTCCGGGCCTCAGGGATACGAGCAGTACTTC.

DNA of the CDR3: TGTGCCAGCAGCCCAGTGACGGTGCCGGCCCATGGCTACACCTTC. It is translated as CASSPVTVPAHGYTF. V gene TRBV7-2 combines with J gene TRBJ1-2; D call uncertain. This CDR3 spans 15 amino acids. Germline V CDR1 and CDR2: SGHTA, FQGNSA. V lost 5 bases to trimming and J lost 6 bases, with 19 bases between them.

This rearrangement joins TRBV28 to TRBJ2-3, with D possibly matching TRBD2 (5 bases). Germline lookup yields CDR1 MDHEN and CDR2 SYDVKM. The V end was cut by 5 bases, the J end by 6 bases, with 15 bases between. The CDR3 runs to 14 residues. The CDR3 coding sequence is TGTGCCAGCAGTGCCGACTTAGAGGGCGATACGCAGTATTTT. The encoded protein is CASSADLEGDTQYF.

The chain carries TRBV9 and TRBJ2-2, with 13 bases identical to TRBD2. This CDR3 comprises 15 residues. V shed 7 bases, J shed 6 bases, and the junction held 6 bases outside the gene matches. Germline lookup yields CDR1 SGDLS and CDR2 YYNGEE. CDR3 sequence: CASGRTSGSPGELFF. The CDR3 DNA reads as TGTGCCAGCGGGAGGACTAGCGGGAGCCCCGGGGAGCTGTTTTTT.

J is TRBJ2-1 and V is TRBV5-6; D is unresolved. The CDR3 extends over 12 amino acids. Between the trimmed V and J ends, which lost 4 bases and 8 bases, there was a span of 10 bases. The germline V gene encodes CDR1 SGHDT and CDR2 YYEEEE. The CDR3 loop reads CASSKESDEQFF. The CDR3, as DNA: TGTGCCAGCAGCAAGGAATCGGATGAGCAGTTCTTC.